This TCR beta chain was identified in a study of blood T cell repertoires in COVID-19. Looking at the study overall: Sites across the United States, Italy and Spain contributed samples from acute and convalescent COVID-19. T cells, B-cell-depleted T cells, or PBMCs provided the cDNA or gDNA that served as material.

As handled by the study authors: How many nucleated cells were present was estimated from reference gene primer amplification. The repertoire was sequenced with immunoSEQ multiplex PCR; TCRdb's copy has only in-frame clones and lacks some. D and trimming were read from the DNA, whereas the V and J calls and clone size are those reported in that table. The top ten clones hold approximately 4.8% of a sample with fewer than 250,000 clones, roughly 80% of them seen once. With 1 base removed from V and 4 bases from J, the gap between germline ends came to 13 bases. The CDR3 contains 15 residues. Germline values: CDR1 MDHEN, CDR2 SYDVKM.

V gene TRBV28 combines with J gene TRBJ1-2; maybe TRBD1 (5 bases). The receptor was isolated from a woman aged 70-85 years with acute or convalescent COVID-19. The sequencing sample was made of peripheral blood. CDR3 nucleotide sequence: TGTGCCAGCAGTTTATCCAGGGCAATAGGCTATGGCTACACCTTC. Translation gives CASSLSRAIGYGYTF.